The clone carrying this T cell receptor (beta chain) was recorded once. Its target is not known. Germline lookup yields CDR1 MNHEY and CDR2 SMNVEV (reference sequence). CDR3 size: 13 residues. V lost 4 bases and J lost 9, with 10 bases in between. Study observations and caveats: The larger cohort examined one V-J beta rearrangement, not whole repertoires.

From the 5' RACE reads, TCRdb called clonotypes with MiXCR, one entry per CDR3 protein. The sample gives roughly 69,000 distinct CDR3 sequences, 22% of which show up once; approximately 3% is in the top ten. Sequenced sample: memory CD4+ T cells sorted from a lymph node. Subset denoted: memory CD4+ T cells, CD4+CD45RO+CD25-. The rearrangement joins TRBV27 to TRBJ1-6; D is unclear. This receptor was obtained from a female donor with breast cancer. The CDR3 DNA is TGTGCCAGCAGTTGGGGATCGGCTTCACCCCTCCACTTT. As protein: CASSWGSASPLHF.